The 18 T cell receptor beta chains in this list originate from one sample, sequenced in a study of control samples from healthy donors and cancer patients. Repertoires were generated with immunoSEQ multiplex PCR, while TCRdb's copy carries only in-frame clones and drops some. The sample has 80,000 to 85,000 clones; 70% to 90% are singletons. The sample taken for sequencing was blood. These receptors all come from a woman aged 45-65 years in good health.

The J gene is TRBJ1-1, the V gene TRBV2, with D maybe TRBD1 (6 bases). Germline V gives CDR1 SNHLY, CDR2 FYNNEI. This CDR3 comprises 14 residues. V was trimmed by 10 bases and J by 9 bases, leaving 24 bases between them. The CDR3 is CATMKTGSSGKAFF. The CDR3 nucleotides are TGTGCCACTATGAAGACAGGCTCTTCGGGAAAAGCTTTCTTT.

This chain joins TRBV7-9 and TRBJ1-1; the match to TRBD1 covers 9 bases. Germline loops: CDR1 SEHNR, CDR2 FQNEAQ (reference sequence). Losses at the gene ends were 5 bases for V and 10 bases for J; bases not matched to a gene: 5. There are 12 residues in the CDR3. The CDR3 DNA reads TGTGCCAGCAGCAATCGGGACAGGGCAGCTTTCTTT. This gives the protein CASSNRDRAAFF.

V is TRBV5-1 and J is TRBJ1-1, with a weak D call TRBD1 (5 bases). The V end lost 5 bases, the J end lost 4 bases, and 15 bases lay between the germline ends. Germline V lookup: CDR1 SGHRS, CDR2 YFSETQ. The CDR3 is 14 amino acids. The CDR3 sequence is CASRGQGSGTEAFF. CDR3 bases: TGCGCCAGCAGGGGTCAGGGATCGGGCACTGAAGCTTTCTTT.

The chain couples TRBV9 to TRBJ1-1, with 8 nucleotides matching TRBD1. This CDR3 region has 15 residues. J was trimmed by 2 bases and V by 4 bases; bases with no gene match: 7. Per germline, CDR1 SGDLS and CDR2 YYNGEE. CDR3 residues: CASSPWTGPNTEAFF. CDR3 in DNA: TGTGCCAGCAGCCCCTGGACAGGGCCAAACACTGAAGCTTTCTTT.

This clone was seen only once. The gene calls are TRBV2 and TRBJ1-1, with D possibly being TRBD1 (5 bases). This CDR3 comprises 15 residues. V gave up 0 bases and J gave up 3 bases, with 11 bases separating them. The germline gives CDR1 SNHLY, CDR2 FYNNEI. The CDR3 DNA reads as TGTGCCAGCAGTGAAGCTAGGGGAAGGTACACTGAAGCTTTCTTT. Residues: CASSEARGRYTEAFF.

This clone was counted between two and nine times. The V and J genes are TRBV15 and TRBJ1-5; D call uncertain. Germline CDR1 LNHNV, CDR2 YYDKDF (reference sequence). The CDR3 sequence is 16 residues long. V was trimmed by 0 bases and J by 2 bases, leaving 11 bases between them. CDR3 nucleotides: TGTGCCACCAGCAGAGACCCTAGATGGGGCAATCAGCCCCAGCATTTT. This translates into CATSRDPRWGNQPQHF. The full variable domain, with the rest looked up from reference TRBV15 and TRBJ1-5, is DAMVIQNPRYQVTQFGKPVTLSCSQTLNHNVMYWYQQKSSQAPKLLFHYYDKDFNNEADTPDNFQSRRPNTSFCFLDIRSPGLGDTAMYLCATSRDPRWGNQPQHFGDGTRLSIL.

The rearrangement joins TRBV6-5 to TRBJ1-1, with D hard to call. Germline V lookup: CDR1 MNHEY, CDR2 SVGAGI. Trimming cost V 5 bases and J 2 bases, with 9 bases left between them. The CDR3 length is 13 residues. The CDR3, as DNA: TGTGCCAGCAGTACACACGGAAACACTGAAGCTTTCTTT. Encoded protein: CASSTHGNTEAFF.

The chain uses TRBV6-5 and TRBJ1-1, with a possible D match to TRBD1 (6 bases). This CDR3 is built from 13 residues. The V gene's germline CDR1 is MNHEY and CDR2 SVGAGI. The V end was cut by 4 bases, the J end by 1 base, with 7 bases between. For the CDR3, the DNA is TGTGCCAGCAGTTTACAGGGGAACACTGAAGCTTTCTTT. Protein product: CASSLQGNTEAFF.

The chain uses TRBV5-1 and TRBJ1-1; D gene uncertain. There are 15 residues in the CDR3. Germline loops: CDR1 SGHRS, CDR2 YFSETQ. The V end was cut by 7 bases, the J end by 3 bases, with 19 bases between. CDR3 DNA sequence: TGCGCCAGCTCCTTAGCTACGCAAGAGTACACTGAAGCTTTCTTT. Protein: CASSLATQEYTEAFF.

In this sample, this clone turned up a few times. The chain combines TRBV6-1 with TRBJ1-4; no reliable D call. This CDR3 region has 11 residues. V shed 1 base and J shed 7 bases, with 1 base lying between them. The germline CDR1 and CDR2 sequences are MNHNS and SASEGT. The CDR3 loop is CASSEGEKLFF. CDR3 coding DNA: TGTGCCAGCAGTGAAGGTGAAAAACTGTTTTTT.

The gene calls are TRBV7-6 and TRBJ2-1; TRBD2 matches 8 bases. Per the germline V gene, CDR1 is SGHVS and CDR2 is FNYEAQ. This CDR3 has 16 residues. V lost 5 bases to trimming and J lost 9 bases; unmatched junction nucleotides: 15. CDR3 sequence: CASSPGYGGAGSEQFF. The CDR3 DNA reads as TGTGCCAGCAGCCCCGGGTACGGGGGGGCAGGTAGTGAGCAGTTCTTC.

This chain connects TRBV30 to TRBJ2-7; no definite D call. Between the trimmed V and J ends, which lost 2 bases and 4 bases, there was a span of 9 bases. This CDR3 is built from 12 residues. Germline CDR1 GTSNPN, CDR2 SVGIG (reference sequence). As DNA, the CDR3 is TGTGCCTGGAGTTCGTACATGTACGAGCAGTACTTC. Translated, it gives CAWSSYMYEQYF.

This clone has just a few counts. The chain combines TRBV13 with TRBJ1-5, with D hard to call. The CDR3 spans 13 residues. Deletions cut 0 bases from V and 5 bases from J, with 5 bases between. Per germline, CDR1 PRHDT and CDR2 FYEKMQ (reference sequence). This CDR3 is CASSLGGYQPQHF. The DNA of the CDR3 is TGTGCCAGCAGCTTAGGTGGTTATCAGCCCCAGCATTTT.

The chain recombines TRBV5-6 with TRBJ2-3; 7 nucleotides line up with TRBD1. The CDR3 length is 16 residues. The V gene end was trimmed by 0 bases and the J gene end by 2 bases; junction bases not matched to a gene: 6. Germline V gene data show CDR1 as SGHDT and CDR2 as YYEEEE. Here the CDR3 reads CASSLARDRPTDTQYF. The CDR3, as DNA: TGTGCCAGCAGCTTGGCCAGGGACAGACCCACAGATACGCAGTATTTT. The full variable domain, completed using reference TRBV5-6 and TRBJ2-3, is DAGVTQSPTHLIKTRGQQVTLRCSPKSGHDTVSWYQQALGQGPQFIFQYYEEEERQRGNFPDRFSGHQFPNYSSELNVNALLLGDSALYLCASSLARDRPTDTQYFGPGTRLTVL.

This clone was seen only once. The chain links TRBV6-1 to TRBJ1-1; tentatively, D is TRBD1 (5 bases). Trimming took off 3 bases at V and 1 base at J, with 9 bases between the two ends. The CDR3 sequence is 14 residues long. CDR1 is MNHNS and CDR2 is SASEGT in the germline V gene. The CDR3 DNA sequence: TGTGCCAGCAGTGATAAGGGGAGGAACACTGAAGCTTTCTTT. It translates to CASSDKGRNTEAFF.

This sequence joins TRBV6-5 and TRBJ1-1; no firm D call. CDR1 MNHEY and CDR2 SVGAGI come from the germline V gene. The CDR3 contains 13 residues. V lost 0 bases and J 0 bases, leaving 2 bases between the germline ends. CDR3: CASSYSLNTEAFF. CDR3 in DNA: TGTGCCAGCAGTTACTCGTTGAACACTGAAGCTTTCTTT.

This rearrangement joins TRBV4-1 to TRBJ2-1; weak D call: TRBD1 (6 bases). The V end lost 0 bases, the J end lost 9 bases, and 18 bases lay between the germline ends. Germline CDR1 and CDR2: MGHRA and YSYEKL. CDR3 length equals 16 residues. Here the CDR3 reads CASSQDPRQVVFEQFF. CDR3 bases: TGCGCCAGCAGCCAAGACCCGCGACAGGTCGTTTTTGAGCAGTTCTTC.

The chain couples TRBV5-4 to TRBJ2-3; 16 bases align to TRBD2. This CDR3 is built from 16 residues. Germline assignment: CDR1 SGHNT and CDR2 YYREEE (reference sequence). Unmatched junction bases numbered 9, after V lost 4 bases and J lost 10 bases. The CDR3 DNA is TGTGCCAGCAGCCGCGGGACTAGCGGGGGGGTAATGGCGCAGTATTTT. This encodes CASSRGTSGGVMAQYF.